This TCR beta chain was captured in a study of blood T cell repertoires in COVID-19. On the study more broadly: The United States, Italy and Spain supplied acute and convalescent COVID-19 samples. Sample material is recorded as cDNA or gDNA derived from T cells, B-cell-depleted T cells, or PBMCs.

TCRdb keeps only in-frame clones here, not all; method: immunoSEQ multiplex PCR. The data hold some 240,000 clones, with around 90% observed a single time. The CDR3 is made up of 18 amino acids. The chain couples TRBV21-1 to TRBJ1-6. TRBV21-1 is a pseudogene. What was sequenced was peripheral blood. The TCR originated in a man in his sixties who had recovered from COVID-19. In DNA, the CDR3 is TGTGCCAGCAGAGGCCCAACAGGGAGGGTGGAATATGCTTCACCCCTCCACTTT. Its protein product is CASRGPTGRVEYASPLHF.